Detailed here is one T cell receptor (beta chain). Its antigen is as yet unknown. This sample was taken from a study of T cells in Graves' hyperthyroidism and ophthalmopathy. J was trimmed by 1 base and V by 1 base; bases with no gene match: 9. The CDR3 covers 17 residues. Germline CDR1 SGHRS, CDR2 YFSETQ. The source material, RNA transcripts, was used to amplify TCR beta CDR3 regions. During a first-round RT-PCR of the TCR CDR3, the HTBI primer set was used. Via MiXCR, TCRdb re-called the multiplex PCR reads, giving one row per CDR3 protein. The sample holds under 300,000 distinct CDR3 sequences; about 20% are singletons and the top ten take 50% to 75%. Findings and caveats of the study: Blood also held most thyroid clonotypes expanded beyond 0.001.

Patients were excluded because of uncontrolled infection, other autoimmune disease, pregnancy or lactation. PBMCs were sourced from roughly 9.7 ml fresh peripheral blood. The TCR comes from a man younger than 45 with Graves' ophthalmopathy. Sequenced: blood. The chain employs TRBV5-1 and TRBJ2-3; 7 nucleotides align to TRBD2. This CDR3 is CASSLRAGVGGTDTQYF. The DNA for the CDR3 is TGCGCCAGCAGCTTGCGTGCGGGAGTTGGGGGCACAGATACGCAGTATTTT.